The T cell receptor (beta chain) described here comes from a study of cytomegalovirus exposure and HLA in healthy donors. The PCR had 60 Vbeta and 13 Jbeta primers. Profiling relied on immunoSEQ multiplex PCR, and the TCRdb table lists in-frame clones only, not all of them. The sample contains 250,000 to 300,000 clones, roughly four fifths of which appear only once. In regard to this clone: Its matching antigen is unknown.

Regarding the study as a whole: About 87% or about 30% of the time was how often most TCR beta V segments were productive, according to an earlier analysis.

Deletions cut 4 bases from V and 9 bases from J, with 14 bases between. Germline V gene lookup returns CDR1 SGDLS and CDR2 YYNGEE. The CDR3 consists of 14 residues. The origin of this receptor is a woman aged 35 to 49 in good health and CMV-seropositive. J is TRBJ1-6 and V is TRBV9; D uncertain. Input material: PBMCs. CDR3 in amino acids: CASSPAQVGSPLHF. The CDR3 nucleotides are TGTGCCAGCAGCCCCGCGCAGGTGGGTTCACCCCTCCACTTT.